Following are 5 T cell receptor beta chains from one sample sequenced in a study of control samples from healthy donors and cancer patients. Measured with immunoSEQ multiplex PCR; TCRdb has only the in-frame clones, and not every one. The data hold approximately 94,000 clones, with approximately 84% observed a single time. Sequencing input: blood. The receptors here all came from a woman in her fifties or sixties in good health.

The chain joins TRBV9 to TRBJ1-4; TRBD1 might be the D (6 bases). CDR3 length: 15 residues. Germline V gives CDR1 SGDLS, CDR2 YYNGEE. V was pared by 4 bases and J by 3 bases, with 13 bases between. CDR3 in amino acids: CASSFRQEPNEKLFF. CDR3 nucleotides: TGTGCCAGCAGCTTCAGACAGGAACCTAATGAAAAACTGTTTTTT.

J is TRBJ2-7 and V is TRBV19; D assignment may be TRBD1 or TRBD2 (5 bases each). The germline V and J ends were trimmed by 1 base and 3 bases, with 22 bases remaining between them. Germline V gene lookup returns CDR1 LNHDA and CDR2 SQIVND (reference sequence). The CDR3 is made up of 18 amino acids. Here the CDR3 DNA reads TGTGCCAGTAGTATAGCTCTCGGGACGGTCTTAGGAGGCTACGAGCAGTACTTC. Amino acid sequence: CASSIALGTVLGGYEQYF.

This chain joins TRBV11-2 and TRBJ2-5; a weak D match, TRBD1 (6 bases). Germline CDR1 and CDR2: SGHAT and FQNNGV. V was cut by 5 bases and J by 2 bases, with 12 bases left in between. The CDR3 covers 14 residues. Written as DNA, the CDR3 is TGTGCCAGCAGCCATACTACAGGGCAAGAGACCCAGTACTTC. This translates into CASSHTTGQETQYF.

In this sample, this clone turned up a few times. The V gene is TRBV6-2 or TRBV6-3, the J gene TRBJ1-1; D call uncertain. Germline V lookup: CDR1 MNHEY, CDR2 SVGEGT. The CDR3 runs 13 residues. V was cut by 2 bases and J by 1 base, with 5 bases left in between. CDR3 bases: TGTGCCAGCAGTTACGGGGAGAACACTGAAGCTTTCTTT. Translated: CASSYGENTEAFF.

V and J are TRBV14 and TRBJ1-1; tentatively, D is TRBD1 (6 bases). The CDR3 length is 16 residues. The germline V and J ends were trimmed by 0 bases and 5 bases, with 16 bases remaining between them. Germline CDR1 is SGHDN and CDR2 is FVKESK. The CDR3 protein is CASSQDGGGPLTEAFF. The CDR3 bases are TGTGCCAGCAGCCAAGATGGAGGGGGTCCCCTAACTGAAGCTTTCTTT.